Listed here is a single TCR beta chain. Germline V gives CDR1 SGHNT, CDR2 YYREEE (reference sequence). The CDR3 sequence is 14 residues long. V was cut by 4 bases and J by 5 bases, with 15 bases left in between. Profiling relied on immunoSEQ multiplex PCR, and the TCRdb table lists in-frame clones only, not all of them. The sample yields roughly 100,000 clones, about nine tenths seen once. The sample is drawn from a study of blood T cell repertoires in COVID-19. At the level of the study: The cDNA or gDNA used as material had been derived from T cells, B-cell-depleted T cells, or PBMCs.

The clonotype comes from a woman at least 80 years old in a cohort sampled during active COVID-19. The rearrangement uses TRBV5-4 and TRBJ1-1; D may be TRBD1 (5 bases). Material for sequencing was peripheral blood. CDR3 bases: TGTGCCAGCAGCCCCCCGACAGACCGGACTGAAGCTTTCTTT. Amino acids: CASSPPTDRTEAFF.